The clone carrying this T cell receptor (beta chain) was seen a few times. The source of the sample is a study of T cells in Graves' hyperthyroidism and ophthalmopathy. Amplified TCR beta CDR3 regions derived from RNA transcripts. The HTBI set primed first-round TCR CDR3 RT-PCR. MiXCR, applied by TCRdb to the multiplex PCR reads, yields one record per CDR3 protein. Of around 660,000 distinct CDR3 sequences listed, nearly 45% were seen once; the top ten hold approximately 6.8%. Uncontrolled infection, other autoimmune disease, pregnancy or lactation excluded patients. The CDR3 extends over 15 amino acids. Germline-derived CDR1 and CDR2 are SGHTA and FQGTGA. The V and J ends lost 4 bases and 5 bases respectively, with 14 bases between them.

J is TRBJ2-2 and V is TRBV7-3, with D perhaps assigned TRBD1 or TRBD2 (5 bases each). The TCR comes from an adult man with Graves' disease, either hyperthyroidism or ophthalmopathy (not recorded which). Sequenced sample: peripheral blood or thyroid tissue (not recorded which). The CDR3 region is CASSSTGTKTGELFF. The CDR3 coding sequence is TGTGCCAGCAGCTCCACCGGGACCAAGACCGGGGAGCTGTTTTTT. Complete variable domain (other parts from reference TRBV7-3 and TRBJ2-2): GAGVSQTPSNKVTEKGKYVELRCDPISGHTALYWYRQSLGQGPEFLIYFQGTGAADDSGLPNDRFFAVRPEGSVSTLKIQRTERGDSAVYLCASSSTGTKTGELFFGEGSRLTVL.